This T cell receptor (beta chain) was sequenced for a study of beta chain features in type 1 diabetes. For the study at large: There was similarity between patients and healthy donors in age, gender and cell yields. Study-level findings and limits: Among all four CD4+ subsets, Type 1 diabetes patients had TCRB CDR3s that were moderately but significantly shorter.

The isolated RNA, all of it, was reverse transcribed, so expressed TCRB transcripts were what got sequenced. Clones were sequenced by immunoSEQ multiplex PCR, and TCRdb holds only the in-frame ones, with some missing. The data hold fewer than 350,000 clones, with over 12% observed a single time. Looked up from germline, CDR1 is SQVTM and CDR2 is ANQGSEA. This CDR3 has 13 residues. The trim removed 3 bases at V and 5 bases at J, leaving 4 bases unmatched. This clone came up a few times. The antigen is not known. The TCR originated in a young man with type 1 diabetes. The rearrangement links TRBV29-1 to TRBJ2-7; the match to TRBD2 covers 10 bases. Sequenced material: naive CD4+ T cells from blood. The CDR3 protein is CSVEGLATHEQYF. The CDR3, as DNA: TGCAGCGTTGAGGGACTAGCGACCCACGAGCAGTACTTC.